The text below deals with one T cell receptor (beta chain). The antigen is unknown. Sequence at one end of the junction differs from germline and may be a read error. This CDR3 comprises 15 residues. Germline V gene lookup returns CDR1 LNHDA and CDR2 SQIVND (reference sequence). This record comes from a study of metastatic and nonmetastatic thyroid tumors. Study-level information: Blood and tumor or nodule tissue repertoires from malignant and benign thyroid patients were compared.

Original processing methods: Building a distant-metastasis classifier for papillary thyroid cancer drew on CDR3 differences across clinicopathological groups. TCRdb re-clonotyped the PCR reads via MiXCR. The V and J calls shown here were made by TCRdb, not taken from the authors' results. Among approximately 14,000 clones, 25% to 30% were seen once, and the ten largest hold about 52%. Findings of the study overall: In both blood and tumor samples, TCR beta diversity was reported significantly higher for malignant than benign nodules.

There were no patients who had received any treatment before thyroid surgery. The receptor's source is a male donor with papillary thyroid cancer or a benign thyroid nodule (not recorded which). Some clones in this sample may be carry-over from other donors' samples. The chain has TRBV19 and TRBJ2-7; TRBD2 matches at 9 bases. Sequenced: tumor tissue. Written as DNA, the CDR3 is TGTGCCGGTAGTATCGATAGCGGGGGCGGCTACGAGCATTACTTC. Protein product: CAGSIDSGGGYEHYF.